The rows below give T cell receptor beta chains drawn from one sample of a study of cytomegalovirus exposure and HLA in healthy donors. Profiled with immunoSEQ multiplex PCR; TCRdb holds only in-frame clones, not every one. The sample has under 170,000 clones; about four fifths are singletons. Sample: PBMCs. Receptors were obtained from a man aged 50-60 years in good health and CMV-seropositive. Each CDR3 is given with its conserved first and last residue. A D gene is named only where the DNA matches it firmly. Clone size is given for some rows only: seen once, a few or many times, or a class if the clone is expanded.

V gene: TRBV5-1
J gene: TRBJ1-2
D gene: -
clone size: -
CDR3 DNA: TGCGCCAGCAGCTTGGGAGGCGGATCCGCTAACTATGGCTACACCTTC
CDR3 protein: CASSLGGGSANYGYTF

V gene: TRBV29-1
J gene: TRBJ2-2
D gene: -
clone size: -
CDR3 DNA: TGCAGCGTTCAGAACACCGGGGAGCTGTTTTTT
CDR3 protein: CSVQNTGELFF

V gene: TRBV2
J gene: TRBJ1-2
D gene: -
clone size: -
CDR3 DNA: TGTGCCAGCAGTGAGACCCCCAGGGTTGGCTACACCTTC
CDR3 protein: CASSETPRVGYTF

V gene: TRBV19
J gene: TRBJ1-5
D gene: TRBD1
clone size: -
CDR3 DNA: TGTGCCAGTAGTGTCCGTGGACAGGGCAATCAGCCCCAGCATTTT
CDR3 protein: CASSVRGQGNQPQHF

V gene: TRBV27
J gene: TRBJ2-7
D gene: TRBD1
clone size: -
CDR3 DNA: TGTGCCAGCAGTTTAAACCCGACAGGGAGCTCCTACGAGCAGTACTTC
CDR3 protein: CASSLNPTGSSYEQYF

V gene: TRBV19
J gene: TRBJ2-5
D gene: TRBD1
clone size: -
CDR3 DNA: TGTGCCAGTAGTACCCGTCCAGGGGGAGAAGAGACCCAGTACTTC
CDR3 protein: CASSTRPGGEETQYF

V gene: TRBV28
J gene: TRBJ1-1
D gene: -
clone size: -
CDR3 DNA: TGTGCCAGCACCTCCTCTACGCAATTTGGCACTGAAGCTTTCTTT
CDR3 protein: CASTSSTQFGTEAFF

V gene: TRBV6-1
J gene: TRBJ1-4
D gene: TRBD1
clone size: few
CDR3 DNA: TGTGCCAGCAGAGCTCCGGGACAGGGGAGTGAAAAACTGTTTTTT
CDR3 protein: CASRAPGQGSEKLFF

V gene: TRBV5-6
J gene: TRBJ2-7
D gene: TRBD2
clone size: -
CDR3 DNA: TGTGCCAGCAGCACTAGCGGGACGAGCTCCTACGAGCAGTACTTC
CDR3 protein: CASSTSGTSSYEQYF

V gene: TRBV28
J gene: TRBJ1-4
D gene: -
clone size: -
CDR3 DNA: TGTGCCAGCAGTTTGACAGGCTTAAAACTGTTTTTT
CDR3 protein: CASSLTGLKLFF

V gene: TRBV28
J gene: TRBJ2-1
D gene: TRBD1
clone size: -
CDR3 DNA: TGTGCCAGCAGTCCCGGGACAGGGGGCTTCGATGAGCAGTTCTTC
CDR3 protein: CASSPGTGGFDEQFF

V gene: TRBV4-2
J gene: TRBJ2-5
D gene: -
clone size: -
CDR3 DNA: TGTGCCAGCAGCCAAGCAGACCAAGAGACCCAGTACTTC
CDR3 protein: CASSQADQETQYF

V gene: TRBV5-1
J gene: TRBJ2-7
D gene: TRBD2
clone size: -
CDR3 DNA: TGCGCCAGCAGCGGGGGACTAATCTACGAGCAGTACTTC
CDR3 protein: CASSGGLIYEQYF

V gene: TRBV14
J gene: TRBJ2-4
D gene: -
clone size: -
CDR3 DNA: TGTGCCAGCAGCCAAGAACTAGGGGGTCCTACACTAAAAAACATTCAGTACTTC
CDR3 protein: CASSQELGGPTLKNIQYF

V gene: TRBV18
J gene: TRBJ1-6
D gene: -
clone size: few
CDR3 DNA: TGTGCCAGCTCATTGGACAGAGGTTCACCCCTCCACTTT
CDR3 protein: CASSLDRGSPLHF

V gene: TRBV4-1
J gene: TRBJ1-5
D gene: -
clone size: -
CDR3 DNA: TGCGCCAGCAGCCAAGATGTGGGACTCAGCCGGCCCCAGCATTTT
CDR3 protein: CASSQDVGLSRPQHF

V gene: TRBV11-2
J gene: TRBJ2-7
D gene: TRBD2
clone size: -
CDR3 DNA: TGTGCCAGCAGCTTAGATCTACTAGCGGGGAGCTCCTACGAGCAGTACTTC
CDR3 protein: CASSLDLLAGSSYEQYF

V gene: TRBV20-1
J gene: TRBJ1-6
D gene: -
clone size: -
CDR3 DNA: TGCAGTGCTTCAGGGGTGTCACCCCTCCACTTT
CDR3 protein: CSASGVSPLHF

V gene: TRBV28
J gene: TRBJ1-1
D gene: TRBD1
clone size: -
CDR3 DNA: TGTGCCAGCAGTAGACCCAGCAGGGGGACCACTGAAGCTTTCTTT
CDR3 protein: CASSRPSRGTTEAFF

V gene: TRBV19
J gene: TRBJ1-4
D gene: TRBD1
clone size: -
CDR3 DNA: TGTGCCAGTAGTCCCAACCGACAGGGTTCCGAAGAAAAACTGTTTTTT
CDR3 protein: CASSPNRQGSEEKLFF

V gene: TRBV28
J gene: TRBJ2-5
D gene: -
clone size: once
CDR3 DNA: TGTGCCAGCAGTCCATGGGTGGAGGGGAAAGAGACCCAGTACTTC
CDR3 protein: CASSPWVEGKETQYF

V gene: TRBV28
J gene: TRBJ2-6
D gene: TRBD1
clone size: -
CDR3 DNA: TGTGCCAGCTGGACAGGGAGTATGTCTGGGGCCAACGTCCTGACTTTC
CDR3 protein: CASWTGSMSGANVLTF

V gene: TRBV5-4
J gene: TRBJ2-1
D gene: -
clone size: -
CDR3 DNA: TGTGCCAGCAGCTTGTCGAATGAGCAGTTCTTC
CDR3 protein: CASSLSNEQFF

V gene: TRBV5-1
J gene: TRBJ1-1
D gene: -
clone size: once
CDR3 DNA: TGCGCCAGCAGCTTGCAGGGGCAAGGCACTGAAGCTTTCTTT
CDR3 protein: CASSLQGQGTEAFF

V gene: TRBV28
J gene: TRBJ2-5
D gene: TRBD2
clone size: -
CDR3 DNA: TGTGCCAGCAGTGGCCCCCCAGATAGCGGGGCAGAGACCCAGTACTTC
CDR3 protein: CASSGPPDSGAETQYF

V gene: TRBV4-1
J gene: TRBJ2-7
D gene: -
clone size: -
CDR3 DNA: TGCGCCAGCAGCCAAGATCTAGAGGCGGGGAGCTCCTACGAGCAGTACTTC
CDR3 protein: CASSQDLEAGSSYEQYF

V gene: TRBV28
J gene: TRBJ1-2
D gene: -
clone size: once
CDR3 DNA: TGTGCCAGCAGTCCCGGACAAGAAAGATATGGCTACACCTTC
CDR3 protein: CASSPGQERYGYTF

V gene: TRBV19
J gene: TRBJ2-7
D gene: TRBD2
clone size: -
CDR3 DNA: TGTGCCAGTAGTACCCGGGGGAGGGTCGCGGACGAGCAGTACTTC
CDR3 protein: CASSTRGRVADEQYF

V gene: TRBV27
J gene: TRBJ1-3
D gene: -
clone size: -
CDR3 DNA: TGTGCCAGCAGTTTAGACAGATACTCTGGAAACACCATATATTTT
CDR3 protein: CASSLDRYSGNTIYF

V gene: TRBV21-1
J gene: TRBJ2-1
D gene: -
clone size: -
CDR3 DNA: TGTGCCAGCAGCACGGCCCCGGGACTAGTTTGCAATGAGCAGTTCTTC
CDR3 protein: CASSTAPGLVCNEQFF

V gene: TRBV5-1
J gene: TRBJ2-1
D gene: -
clone size: -
CDR3 DNA: TGCGCCAGCAGCCCCGGGCGGGGAGGATTGAGCTCCTACAATGAGCAGTTCTTC
CDR3 protein: CASSPGRGGLSSYNEQFF

V gene: TRBV5-1
J gene: TRBJ2-5
D gene: TRBD1
clone size: -
CDR3 DNA: TGCGCCAGCGGAACAGCCGGGACAGGACAAGAGACCCAGTACTTC
CDR3 protein: CASGTAGTGQETQYF

V gene: TRBV19
J gene: TRBJ2-7
D gene: TRBD1
clone size: few
CDR3 DNA: TGTGCCAGTAGTGGGACAGGGGGCGAGCAGTACTTC
CDR3 protein: CASSGTGGEQYF

V gene: TRBV20-1
J gene: TRBJ1-2
D gene: TRBD1
clone size: -
CDR3 DNA: TGCAGTGCCTTAACAGGGGGTGGCTACACCTTC
CDR3 protein: CSALTGGGYTF

V gene: TRBV28
J gene: TRBJ2-5
D gene: TRBD2
clone size: once
CDR3 DNA: TGTGCCAGCAACCAACTAGCGGGAGGGGGTGAGACCCAGTACTTC
CDR3 protein: CASNQLAGGGETQYF

V gene: TRBV7-6
J gene: TRBJ2-7
D gene: -
clone size: -
CDR3 DNA: TGTGCCAGCAGCTTATATAGCGACGAGCAGTACTTC
CDR3 protein: CASSLYSDEQYF

V gene: TRBV29-1
J gene: TRBJ2-4
D gene: TRBD2
clone size: few
CDR3 DNA: TGCAGCGGACTAGCGGGAGACAACATTCAGTACTTC
CDR3 protein: CSGLAGDNIQYF

V gene: TRBV30
J gene: TRBJ1-2
D gene: TRBD1
clone size: few
CDR3 DNA: TGTGCCTGGAGTCGAGACAGGGGGATCTATGGCTACACCTTC
CDR3 protein: CAWSRDRGIYGYTF

V gene: TRBV4-1
J gene: TRBJ2-1
D gene: -
clone size: once
CDR3 DNA: TGCGCCAGCAGCCTCGGGGAGAACAATGAGCAGTTCTTC
CDR3 protein: CASSLGENNEQFF

V gene: TRBV15
J gene: TRBJ2-1
D gene: TRBD1
clone size: -
CDR3 DNA: TGTGCCACCAGCAGAGATCATGGACAGGGGGCTTATGAGCAGTTCTTC
CDR3 protein: CATSRDHGQGAYEQFF

V gene: TRBV7-9
J gene: TRBJ1-5
D gene: -
clone size: -
CDR3 DNA: TGTTCCAGCAGCTCGACGGGAGCGGGCAATCAGCCCCAGCATTTT
CDR3 protein: CSSSSTGAGNQPQHF

V gene: TRBV28
J gene: TRBJ1-2
D gene: -
clone size: -
CDR3 DNA: TGTGCCAGCAGTTTATTGGCAGGTCTTGGCTACACCTTC
CDR3 protein: CASSLLAGLGYTF

V gene: TRBV5-1
J gene: TRBJ1-3
D gene: TRBD1
clone size: -
CDR3 DNA: TGCGCCAGCAGACTAGGACAGGCTGGAAACACCATATATTTT
CDR3 protein: CASRLGQAGNTIYF

V gene: TRBV18
J gene: TRBJ2-1
D gene: TRBD2
clone size: -
CDR3 DNA: TGTGCCAGCTCACCAGGGCTAGCGGGAGGGCCGTACAATGAGCAGTTCTTC
CDR3 protein: CASSPGLAGGPYNEQFF

V gene: TRBV5-4
J gene: TRBJ2-2
D gene: TRBD1
clone size: -
CDR3 DNA: TGTGCCAGCAGCTCAACAGGGGAAAGAACCGGGGAGCTGTTTTTT
CDR3 protein: CASSSTGERTGELFF

V gene: TRBV10-2
J gene: TRBJ2-7
D gene: TRBD2
clone size: -
CDR3 DNA: TGCGCCAGCACTCTACTAGCGGGGTACGAGCAGTACTTC
CDR3 protein: CASTLLAGYEQYF

V gene: TRBV19
J gene: TRBJ1-2
D gene: TRBD1
clone size: -
CDR3 DNA: TGTGCCAGTAGACAACAGGGGGCGATCTCTGGCTACACCTTC
CDR3 protein: CASRQQGAISGYTF

V gene: TRBV5-1
J gene: TRBJ2-7
D gene: -
clone size: -
CDR3 DNA: TGCGCCAGCAGCTTGACCCAGGGGTTACACGAGCAGTACTTC
CDR3 protein: CASSLTQGLHEQYF

V gene: TRBV28
J gene: TRBJ2-7
D gene: TRBD1
clone size: once
CDR3 DNA: TGTGCCAGCACCTTCCAAGGGGACAGCTCCTACGAGCAGTACTTC
CDR3 protein: CASTFQGDSSYEQYF

V gene: TRBV5-1
J gene: TRBJ1-4
D gene: TRBD1
clone size: -
CDR3 DNA: TGCGCCAGCAGACGAACATACGGACAGGGCGGATGGACTGAAAAACTGTTTTTT
CDR3 protein: CASRRTYGQGGWTEKLFF

V gene: TRBV28
J gene: TRBJ1-1
D gene: -
clone size: -
CDR3 DNA: TGTGCCAGCAGTTTGCTGAACAGGCCGGTCACTGAAGCTTTCTTT
CDR3 protein: CASSLLNRPVTEAFF

V gene: TRBV5-1
J gene: TRBJ2-7
D gene: -
clone size: few
CDR3 DNA: TGCGCCAGCAGGGCAGGGGTAAGTCTGAGAATCTACGAGCAGTACTTC
CDR3 protein: CASRAGVSLRIYEQYF

V gene: TRBV28
J gene: TRBJ2-1
D gene: -
clone size: -
CDR3 DNA: TGTGCCAGCAGGCATATTTCAGACTGGTCTGGCTACAATGAGCAGTTCTTC
CDR3 protein: CASRHISDWSGYNEQFF

V gene: TRBV4-1
J gene: TRBJ2-7
D gene: -
clone size: -
CDR3 DNA: TGCGCCAGAAGCCAACCCCCCGGGAACGAGCAGTACTTC
CDR3 protein: CARSQPPGNEQYF

V gene: TRBV11-2
J gene: TRBJ2-7
D gene: -
clone size: once
CDR3 DNA: TGTGCCAGCAGCTCTCGTCGACACCGTACTTCCCCCTACGAGCAGTACTTC
CDR3 protein: CASSSRRHRTSPYEQYF